The 27 T cell receptor beta chains listed next were all sequenced from one sample in a study of blood T cell repertoires in COVID-19. Sequencing was performed with immunoSEQ multiplex PCR; in TCRdb, only in-frame clones are kept and a portion is missing. The sample shows roughly 300,000 clones, about 86% of them seen only once. Specimen: peripheral blood. Source of these receptors: a woman between 50 and 59 years old with acute or convalescent COVID-19.

The V and J genes are TRBV2 and TRBJ1-2, with D tentatively TRBD1 (5 bases). The ends were cut back, 3 bases at V and 7 bases at J, with 15 bases in the middle. In germline, CDR1 is SNHLY, CDR2 FYNNEI. The CDR3 consists of 14 residues. CDR3 nucleotide sequence: TGTGCCAGCAGTGACGCAGGGTTTACGGGTGGCTACACCTTC. As protein: CASSDAGFTGGYTF.

V gene TRBV27 combines with J gene TRBJ1-4, with 9 bases matching TRBD1. The CDR3 covers 15 residues. Germline lookup yields CDR1 MNHEY and CDR2 SMNVEV (reference sequence). With 6 bases clipped from V and 4 bases from J, the junction kept 6 bases outside the gene matches. DNA of the CDR3: TGTGCCAGCAGAAGGACAGGGGCCTATAATGAAAAACTGTTTTTT. Protein product: CASRRTGAYNEKLFF.

The V call is TRBV20-1, the J call TRBJ2-3, with a possible D match to TRBD1 (5 bases). The CDR3 runs 11 residues. The V end lost 6 bases, the J end lost 7 bases, and 11 bases lay between the germline ends. Germline V gene lookup returns CDR1 DFQATT and CDR2 SNEGSKA (reference sequence). CDR3 sequence: CSAPSGNTQYF. In DNA, the CDR3 is TGCAGTGCCCCGTCAGGGAATACGCAGTATTTT.

V and J are TRBV7-6 and TRBJ2-2; 9 bases are a match to TRBD2. The junction had 5 bases not matched to a gene; V was cut back by 1 base and J by 5 bases. The germline CDR1 and CDR2 sequences are SGHVS and FNYEAQ. The CDR3 runs to 16 residues. CDR3: CASSLGIAGETGELFF. The CDR3 nucleotides read TGTGCCAGCAGCTTAGGAATAGCGGGAGAAACCGGGGAGCTGTTTTTT.

For this clone: Other DNA sequences of this sample code for an identical CDR3. The V and J genes are TRBV29-1 and TRBJ1-1, with TRBD1 matching 7 bases. The V segment lost 4 bases and the J segment 4 bases; nucleotides outside the gene matches: 3. Looked up from germline, CDR1 is SQVTM and CDR2 is ANQGSEA. CDR3 length equals 12 residues. The CDR3 reads CSVGQGGTEAFF. The CDR3, as DNA: TGCAGCGTTGGACAGGGCGGCACTGAAGCTTTCTTT.

CDR3 protein: CASNLDRGQPQHF. CDR3 coding DNA: TGTGCCAGCAACTTGGACAGGGGCCAGCCCCAGCATTTT. The V and J genes are TRBV28 and TRBJ1-5, with 9 positions matching TRBD1. The J segment lost 7 bases and the V segment lost 7 bases, leaving 5 bases of the junction unmatched. Germline CDR1 and CDR2: MDHEN and SYDVKM. The CDR3 is 13 amino acids.

The rearrangement uses TRBV24-1 and TRBJ1-5; D is undetermined. The CDR3 contains 12 residues. V lost 1 base and J 7 bases, leaving 4 bases between the germline ends. Germline loops: CDR1 KGHDR, CDR2 SFDVKD. As DNA, the CDR3 is TGTGCCACCAGTGATTTCGGGCAGCCCCAGCATTTT. Translating it yields CATSDFGQPQHF.

The gene calls are TRBV9 and TRBJ2-7; TRBD1 aligns across 12 bases. The CDR3 has 15 amino acids. CDR1 and CDR2 (germline): SGDLS, YYNGEE. The trim removed 0 bases at V and 2 bases at J, leaving 0 bases unmatched. CDR3 sequence (DNA): TGTGCCAGCAGCGTAGGGGACAGGGGGCCCTACGAGCAGTACTTC. This gives the protein CASSVGDRGPYEQYF.

The gene calls are TRBV19 and TRBJ1-6, with 7 bases aligning to TRBD1. The V segment lost 7 bases and the J segment 9 bases; nucleotides outside the gene matches: 9. CDR1 is LNHDA, CDR2 SQIVND, per germline (reference sequence). The length of the CDR3 is 14 residues. This CDR3 is CASKDRALGSPLHF. The CDR3 DNA reads TGTGCCAGTAAAGACAGGGCATTAGGTTCACCCCTCCACTTT.

The chain has TRBV3-1 (or the pseudogene TRBV3-2) and TRBJ2-3; D might be TRBD1 (5 bases). Trimming took 2 bases from V and 2 from J, leaving 8 bases between them. The CDR3 consists of 14 residues. The germline V gene encodes CDR1 LGHDT and CDR2 YNNKEL (reference sequence). The CDR3 DNA sequence: TGTGCCAGCAGCCAACAGGGTTTCACAGATACGCAGTATTTT. Translating gives CASSQQGFTDTQYF.

The chain has TRBV6-5 and TRBJ1-2; tentatively, D is TRBD1 (5 bases). Trimming took 4 bases from V and 7 from J, leaving 13 bases between them. The germline V gene has CDR1 MNHEY and CDR2 SVGAGI. This CDR3 spans 13 amino acids. The CDR3 region has the DNA TGTGCCAGCAGTTTTCAGGGAAGGTTTGGCTACACCTTC. Its translation: CASSFQGRFGYTF.

This clone showed up just once. The chain recombines TRBV10-2 with TRBJ2-1; TRBD2 aligns across 10 bases. This CDR3 is built from 16 residues. The germline CDR1 and CDR2 sequences are WSHSY and SAAADI. V shed 8 bases, J shed 3 bases, and the junction held 10 bases outside the gene matches. In DNA form, the CDR3 reads TGCGCCAGCCTGGGGCTAGCGGGAGATCGCTACAATGAGCAGTTCTTC. Translating it yields CASLGLAGDRYNEQFF.

The chain joins TRBV6-5 to TRBJ1-2; no reliable D call. The CDR3 contains 11 residues. Trimming took off 8 bases at V and 0 bases at J, with 4 bases between the two ends. Per germline, CDR1 MNHEY and CDR2 SVGAGI. CDR3 protein: CASAANYGYTF. The DNA of the CDR3 is TGTGCCAGCGCAGCTAACTATGGCTACACCTTC.

This clone came up a few times. This chain connects TRBV30 to TRBJ1-5; the match to TRBD1 covers 10 bases. The CDR3 runs to 15 residues. Germline-derived CDR1 and CDR2 are GTSNPN and SVGIG (reference sequence). Losses at the gene ends were 3 bases for V and 4 bases for J; bases not matched to a gene: 6. CDR3 in DNA: TGTGCCTGGAGAGGAGGGACAGGGGCTAATCAGCCCCAGCATTTT. Amino acids: CAWRGGTGANQPQHF.

CDR3 residues: CASSYGQGLSYTF. DNA for the CDR3: TGTGCCAGCAGTTACGGACAGGGACTGAGCTACACCTTC. The V gene is TRBV6-2 or TRBV6-3, the J gene TRBJ1-2, with 8 bases that match TRBD1. The CDR3 consists of 13 residues. Germline V gene data show CDR1 as MNHEY and CDR2 as SVGEGT. J gave up 9 bases and V 2 bases, and 5 bases lay outside the gene matches.

The chain couples TRBV18 to TRBJ1-1, with D perhaps matching TRBD1 (6 bases). The germline V gene has CDR1 KGHSH and CDR2 LQKENI. The V end was cut by 3 bases, the J end by 0 bases, with 14 bases between. The CDR3 sequence is 16 residues long. CDR3 sequence: CASSPDSPVMNTEAFF. As DNA, the CDR3 is TGTGCCAGCTCACCGGACAGTCCGGTCATGAACACTGAAGCTTTCTTT.

The rearrangement links TRBV6-5 to TRBJ1-2; the match to TRBD1 covers 7 bases. The CDR3 has 13 residues. Germline CDR1 MNHEY, CDR2 SVGAGI. V trimming: 0 bases; J trimming: 7 bases; junction bases outside the gene matches: 2. CDR3 sequence reads: CASSYSGGSGYTF. The DNA for the CDR3 is TGTGCCAGCAGTTACTCAGGGGGCAGTGGCTACACCTTC.

CDR3 protein: CASGLVRGNGELFF. The CDR3 DNA reads TGTGCTAGTGGTTTGGTACGGGGGAACGGGGAGCTGTTTTTT. This chain joins TRBV12-5 and TRBJ2-2, with D tentatively TRBD2 (6 bases). Germline CDR1 and CDR2: LGHNT and FRNRAP. V was trimmed by 0 bases and J by 7 bases, leaving 9 bases between them. This CDR3 comprises 14 residues.

The V and J genes are TRBV2 and TRBJ2-5; D is perhaps TRBD2 (5 bases). Per germline, CDR1 SNHLY and CDR2 FYNNEI. The CDR3 has 14 amino acids. V lost 6 bases and J 1 base, leaving 12 bases between the germline ends. CDR3 coding DNA: TGTGCCAGCAGACGAGGCGGGTTCCAAGAGACCCAGTACTTC. This translates into CASRRGGFQETQYF.

The J gene is TRBJ2-7, the V gene TRBV7-2; 9 nucleotides line up with TRBD1. V shed 4 bases, J shed 6 bases, and the junction held 7 bases outside the gene matches. Germline-derived CDR1 and CDR2 are SGHTA and FQGNSA. The CDR3 contains 14 residues. The CDR3 reads CASSSLGQGFEQYF. CDR3 nucleotides: TGTGCCAGCAGCTCCCTGGGACAGGGTTTCGAGCAGTACTTC.

This clone was seen only once. The V call is TRBV15, the J call TRBJ2-7; weak D call: TRBD2 (5 bases). The V end was cut by 1 base, the J end by 3 bases, with 7 bases between. This CDR3 is 13 amino acids long. Germline V gene data show CDR1 as LNHNV and CDR2 as YYDKDF (reference sequence). The CDR3 loop is CATSRGENYEQYV. In DNA form, the CDR3 reads TGTGCCACCAGCAGAGGGGAGAACTACGAGCAGTACGTC.

The rearrangement uses TRBV3-1 (or the pseudogene TRBV3-2) and TRBJ2-5, with 10 bases fitting TRBD2. Germline V gene sequence: CDR1 LGHDT, CDR2 YNNKEL (reference sequence). V shed 4 bases, J shed 5 bases, and the junction held 13 bases outside the gene matches. The CDR3 loop spans 17 amino acids. CDR3 bases: TGTGCCAGCAGCCGTGTACGGCTAGCGGGAGAGGGGGAGACCCAGTACTTC. Amino acids: CASSRVRLAGEGETQYF.

This clone came up a few times. The chain couples TRBV25-1 to TRBJ1-1; D unresolved. The CDR3 has 13 amino acids. Germline V gene data show CDR1 as MGHDK and CDR2 as SYGVNS. V lost 7 bases, J lost 1 base, and 10 bases lay in between. The CDR3 bases are TGTGCCAGCACCGGAGCGAGGAACACTGAAGCTTTCTTT. This sequence encodes CASTGARNTEAFF.

The V call is TRBV30, the J call TRBJ2-6; the D gene is possibly TRBD1 (5 bases). V lost 4 bases, J lost 1 base, and 11 bases lay in between. Germline V gene sequence: CDR1 GTSNPN, CDR2 SVGIG (reference sequence). The CDR3 length is 15 residues. The DNA for the CDR3 is TGTGCCTGGACAGGGTCCATTTCTGGGGCCAACGTCCTGACTTTC. Protein product: CAWTGSISGANVLTF.

V gene TRBV9 combines with J gene TRBJ2-1, with 9 bases lining up with TRBD2. V was clipped by 3 bases and J by 7 bases; unmatched bases: 2. CDR1 SGDLS and CDR2 YYNGEE come from the germline V gene. The CDR3 totals 13 residues. The CDR3 coding sequence is TGTGCCAGCAGCGCGGGACTAGCTAATGAGCAGTTCTTC. It yields the protein CASSAGLANEQFF.

The CDR3 spells CASTPPGLAGGTYNEQFF. CDR3 bases: TGTGCCAGCACCCCGCCGGGACTAGCGGGGGGCACCTACAATGAGCAGTTCTTC. This rearrangement joins TRBV28 to TRBJ2-1; 15 nucleotides align to TRBD2. V dropped 7 bases and J dropped 2; count of bases not matched to a gene: 9. CDR3 length: 18 amino acids. CDR1 is MDHEN and CDR2 is SYDVKM in the germline V gene.

The genes are TRBV4-2 and TRBJ2-3, with no clear D. Germline CDR1 is LGHNA and CDR2 is YNFKEQ. The CDR3 runs 15 residues. Trimming removed 1 base from V and 1 base from J, with 9 bases in between. CDR3 DNA sequence: TGTGCCAGCAGCCAAGGAATAAGCGGCACAGATACGCAGTATTTT. Protein sequence: CASSQGISGTDTQYF.